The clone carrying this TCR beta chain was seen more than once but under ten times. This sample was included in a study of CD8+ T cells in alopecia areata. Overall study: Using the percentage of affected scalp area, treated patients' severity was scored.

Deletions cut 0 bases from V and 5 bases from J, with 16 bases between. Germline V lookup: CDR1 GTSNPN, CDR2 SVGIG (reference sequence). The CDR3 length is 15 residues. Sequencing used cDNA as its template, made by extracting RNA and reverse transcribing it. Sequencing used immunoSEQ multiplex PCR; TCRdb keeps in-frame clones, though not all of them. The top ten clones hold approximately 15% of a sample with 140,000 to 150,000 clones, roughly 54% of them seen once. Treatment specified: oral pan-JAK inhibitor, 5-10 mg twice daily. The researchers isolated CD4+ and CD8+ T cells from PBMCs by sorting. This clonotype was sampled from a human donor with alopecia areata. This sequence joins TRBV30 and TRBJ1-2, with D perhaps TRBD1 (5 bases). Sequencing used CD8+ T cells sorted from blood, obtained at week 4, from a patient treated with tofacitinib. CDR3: CAWSVLTELEYGYTF. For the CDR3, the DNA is TGTGCCTGGAGTGTACTGACAGAGCTCGAATATGGCTACACCTTC.